This TCR beta chain was sequenced in a study of blood T cell repertoires in COVID-19. About the study: Samples representing acute and convalescent COVID-19 were sourced from the United States, Italy and Spain.

The V segment lost 2 bases and the J segment 0 bases; nucleotides outside the gene matches: 3. This CDR3 comprises 16 residues. Germline CDR1 is MNHEY and CDR2 is SVGAGI. Libraries were prepared by immunoSEQ multiplex PCR; TCRdb keeps only in-frame clonotypes and omits some of them. The table has around 86,000 clones, 65% to 85% seen once. What was sequenced was peripheral blood. The rearrangement links TRBV6-5 to TRBJ2-2; TRBD2 matches 7 bases. The clonotype was recovered from a woman older than 75 with acute or convalescent COVID-19. CDR3 coding DNA: TGTGCCAGCAGTTACGCTAGCGGAGCGAACACCGGGGAGCTGTTTTTT. Translation gives CASSYASGANTGELFF.